This TCR beta chain was identified in a study of cytomegalovirus exposure and HLA in healthy donors. 13 Jbeta primers and 60 Vbeta primers were used for the PCR. Profiled with immunoSEQ multiplex PCR; TCRdb holds only in-frame clones, not every one. The table has 150,000 to 170,000 clones, roughly 77% seen once. A note on this clone: Its antigen is undetermined.

Trimming shortened V by 2 bases and J by 5 bases, and 9 bases separated the two germline ends. The CDR3 sequence is 14 residues long. Germline CDR1 reads MNHEY; CDR2 reads SMNVEV (reference sequence). General study results and limits: When analyzed later, a missense DCLRE1C variant was found to be linked to TCR beta V- and J-gene trimming. Reports indicate that TCR beta sequences accurately predicted the HLA-A and HLA-B alleles of most subjects. Analysis performed later showed TCR beta chains linked to HLA being more clonally expanded than equally common others. A classifier reportedly called cytomegalovirus status with high sensitivity and specificity.

The chain carries TRBV27 and TRBJ2-2; the D gene is possibly TRBD2 (6 bases). This receptor was taken from a man under 40 in good health and CMV-seropositive. The sample comprised PBMCs. CDR3 amino acids: CASSLERGTGELFF. The CDR3 coding sequence is TGTGCCAGCAGTTTAGAACGGGGGACCGGGGAGCTGTTTTTT.